The TCR beta chain described here comes from a study of CD8 T cells in ankylosing spondylitis. This clonotype was counted ten times or more. Its antigen is not identified. Deletions cut 3 bases from V and 4 bases from J, with 18 bases between. This CDR3 spans 16 amino acids. From germline, CDR1 is LGHNA and CDR2 YNFKEQ. Study-level findings and limits: Blood from ankylosing spondylitis patients appeared to carry a characteristic roughly 8-variant TCR beta motif. Researchers reportedly found disease-linked clones significantly enriched in matched ankylosing spondylitis synovial fluid. Disease-linked clones proved CD8+ and comparatively uncommon in peripheral blood.

Generation of TCR beta libraries employed quantitative 5'-RACE incorporating molecular barcodes. In TCRdb, the 5' RACE reads were re-called with MiXCR into one record per CDR3 protein. Here the sample spans about 210,000 distinct CDR3 sequences, 6% to 8% being singletons. The specimen sequenced was blood, either unsorted or a sorted T cell fraction (not recorded which). This sequence originates from a male donor with ankylosing spondylitis. The genes are TRBV4-2 and TRBJ1-1, with unresolved D. CDR3: CASSHDNTLVGTEAFF. CDR3 nucleotides: TGTGCCAGCAGCCACGATAATACACTGGTCGGCACTGAAGCTTTCTTT.